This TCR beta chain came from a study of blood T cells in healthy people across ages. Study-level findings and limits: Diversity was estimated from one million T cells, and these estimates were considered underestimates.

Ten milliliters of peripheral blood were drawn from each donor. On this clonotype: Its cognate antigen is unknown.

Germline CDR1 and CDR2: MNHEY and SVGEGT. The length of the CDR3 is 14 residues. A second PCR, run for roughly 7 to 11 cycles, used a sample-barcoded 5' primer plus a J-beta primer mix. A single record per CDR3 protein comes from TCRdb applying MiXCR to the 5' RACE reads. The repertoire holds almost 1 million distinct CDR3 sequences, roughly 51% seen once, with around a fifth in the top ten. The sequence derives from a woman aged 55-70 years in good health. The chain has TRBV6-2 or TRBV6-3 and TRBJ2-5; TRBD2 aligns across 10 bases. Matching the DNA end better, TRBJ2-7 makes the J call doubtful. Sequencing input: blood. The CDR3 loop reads CASRSSGRGYEQYF. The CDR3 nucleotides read TGTGCCAGCAGATCTAGCGGGAGAGGGTACGAGCAGTACTTC.